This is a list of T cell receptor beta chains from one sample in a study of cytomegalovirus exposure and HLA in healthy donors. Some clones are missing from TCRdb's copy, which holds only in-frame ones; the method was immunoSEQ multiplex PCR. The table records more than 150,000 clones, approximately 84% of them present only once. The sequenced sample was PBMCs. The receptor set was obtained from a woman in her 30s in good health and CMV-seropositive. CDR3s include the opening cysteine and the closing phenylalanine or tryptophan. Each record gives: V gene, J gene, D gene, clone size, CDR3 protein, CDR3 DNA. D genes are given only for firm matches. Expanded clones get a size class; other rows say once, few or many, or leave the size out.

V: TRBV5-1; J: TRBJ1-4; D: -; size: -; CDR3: CASSLSRPEKLFF; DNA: TGCGCCAGCAGCTTGTCCCGTCCGGAAAAACTGTTTTTT
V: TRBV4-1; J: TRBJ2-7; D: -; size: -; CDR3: CASSQEAGTVYEQYF; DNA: TGCGCCAGCAGCCAGGAAGCCGGGACTGTCTACGAGCAGTACTTC
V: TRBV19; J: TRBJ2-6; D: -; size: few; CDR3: CASSSSGANVLTF; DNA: TGTGCCAGTAGCTCGTCTGGGGCCAACGTCCTGACTTTC
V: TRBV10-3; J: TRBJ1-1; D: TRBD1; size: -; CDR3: CAIMRGPGTEAFF; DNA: TGTGCCATCATGAGGGGGCCGGGCACTGAAGCTTTCTTT
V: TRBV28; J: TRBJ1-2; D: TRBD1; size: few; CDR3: CASRGQGEDYGYTF; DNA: TGTGCCAGCAGGGGACAGGGTGAAGACTATGGCTACACCTTC
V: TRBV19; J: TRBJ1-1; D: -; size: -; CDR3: CASSPRNTEAFF; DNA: TGTGCCAGTAGTCCCCGGAACACTGAAGCTTTCTTT
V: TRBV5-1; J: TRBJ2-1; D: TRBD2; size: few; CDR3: CASSLVREDYNEQFF; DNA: TGCGCCAGCAGCTTGGTGCGGGAGGACTACAATGAGCAGTTCTTC
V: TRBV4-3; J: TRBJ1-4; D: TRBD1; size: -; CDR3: CASSQDGQGWAEKLFF; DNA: TGCGCCAGCAGCCAAGATGGACAGGGATGGGCTGAAAAACTGTTTTTT
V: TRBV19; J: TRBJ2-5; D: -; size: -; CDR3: CASSWSGPPGQETQYF; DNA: TGTGCCAGTAGTTGGAGCGGGCCTCCTGGCCAAGAGACCCAGTACTTC
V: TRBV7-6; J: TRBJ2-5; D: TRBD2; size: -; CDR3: CASSLVGGLAGGRETQYF; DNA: TGTGCCAGCAGCTTAGTTGGGGGACTAGCGGGGGGGCGAGAGACCCAGTACTTC
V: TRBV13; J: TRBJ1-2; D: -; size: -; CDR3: CASSLGPIPIGREFNYGYTF; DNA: TGTGCCAGCAGCTTAGGCCCGATCCCTATAGGACGGGAATTCAACTATGGCTACACCTTC
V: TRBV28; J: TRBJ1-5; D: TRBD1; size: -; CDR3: CASSQRQGAGNQPQHF; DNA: TGTGCCAGCAGTCAGAGACAGGGGGCAGGGAATCAGCCCCAGCATTTT
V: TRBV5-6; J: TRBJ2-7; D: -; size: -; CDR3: CASSPRGVSEQYF; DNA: TGTGCCAGCAGCCCCAGGGGGGTGAGCGAGCAGTACTTC
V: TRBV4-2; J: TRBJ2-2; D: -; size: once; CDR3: CASSQDKGPSPRELFF; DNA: TGTGCCAGCAGCCAAGATAAGGGGCCATCCCCCCGGGAGCTGTTTTTT
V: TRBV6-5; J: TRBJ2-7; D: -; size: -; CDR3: CASSYGLAVYEQYF; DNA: TGTGCCAGCAGTTATGGGCTAGCTGTGTACGAGCAGTACTTC
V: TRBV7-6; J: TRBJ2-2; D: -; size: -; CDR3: CASMGYRSTGELFF; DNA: TGTGCCAGCATGGGTTATCGGAGCACCGGGGAGCTGTTTTTT
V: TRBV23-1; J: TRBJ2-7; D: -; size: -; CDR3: CASPPEDEQYF; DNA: TGCGCCTCCCCCCCCGAGGACGAGCAGTACTTC
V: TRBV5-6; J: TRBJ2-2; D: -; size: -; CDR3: CASSLVSAGELFF; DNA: TGTGCCAGCAGCTTGGTTAGCGCCGGGGAGCTGTTTTTT
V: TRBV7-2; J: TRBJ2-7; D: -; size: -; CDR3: CASSLSGTLTYEQYF; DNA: TGTGCCAGCAGCTTATCCGGGACTCTTACCTACGAGCAGTACTTC
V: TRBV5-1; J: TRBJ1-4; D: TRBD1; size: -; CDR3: CASRFRDRNEKLFF; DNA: TGCGCCAGCAGGTTCCGGGACAGGAATGAAAAACTGTTTTTT
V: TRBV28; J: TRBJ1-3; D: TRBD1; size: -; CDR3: CASRTGGVSGNTIYF; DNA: TGTGCCAGCAGGACAGGGGGCGTCTCTGGAAACACCATATATTTT
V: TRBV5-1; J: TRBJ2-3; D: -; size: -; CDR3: CASSLGLGRATDTQYF; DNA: TGCGCCAGCAGCTTGGGGTTAGGCAGGGCCACAGATACGCAGTATTTT
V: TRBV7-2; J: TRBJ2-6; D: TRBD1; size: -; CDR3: CASSSGQGVPGANVLTF; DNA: TGTGCCAGCAGCTCGGGACAGGGTGTGCCTGGGGCCAACGTCCTGACTTTC
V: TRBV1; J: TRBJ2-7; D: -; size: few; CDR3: CTSSHQGLGLATPANSEQYF; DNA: TGCACCAGCAGCCATCAAGGACTGGGACTAGCGACTCCCGCTAATTCCGAGCAGTACTTC
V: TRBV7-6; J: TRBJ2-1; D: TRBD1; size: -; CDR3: CASSLEQGVWYNEQFF; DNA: TGTGCCAGCAGCTTAGAACAGGGGGTGTGGTACAATGAGCAGTTCTTC
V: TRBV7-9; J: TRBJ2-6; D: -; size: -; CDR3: CASSPTGVSGANVLTF; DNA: TGTGCCAGCAGTCCAACCGGGGTCTCTGGGGCCAACGTCCTGACTTTC
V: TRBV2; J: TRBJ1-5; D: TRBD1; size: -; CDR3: CASSDPGQGKGRNQPQHF; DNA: TGTGCCAGCAGTGATCCGGGACAGGGTAAGGGGCGCAATCAGCCCCAGCATTTT
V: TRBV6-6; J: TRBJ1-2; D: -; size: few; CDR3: CASSTDRTIGGYTF; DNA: TGTGCCAGCAGCACCGACAGAACCATCGGGGGCTACACCTTC
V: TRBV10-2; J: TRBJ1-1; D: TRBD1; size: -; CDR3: CASSDRGQSEAFF; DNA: TGCGCCAGCAGTGACAGGGGGCAATCTGAAGCTTTCTTT
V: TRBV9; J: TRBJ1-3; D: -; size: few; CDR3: CASSVVADTIYF; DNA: TGTGCCAGCAGCGTAGTCGCGGACACCATATATTTT
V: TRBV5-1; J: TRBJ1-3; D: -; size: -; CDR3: CASSLVARSSGNTIYF; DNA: TGCGCCAGCAGCTTGGTTGCCCGGAGCTCTGGAAACACCATATATTTT
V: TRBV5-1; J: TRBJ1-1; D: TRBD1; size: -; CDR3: CASSLMKDRTGECF; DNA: TGCGCCAGCAGCTTGATGAAGGACAGGACAGGAGAATGTTTT
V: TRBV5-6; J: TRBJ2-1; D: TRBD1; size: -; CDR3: CASSYRGSLNEQFF; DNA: TGTGCCAGCAGCTACAGGGGTTCCCTCAATGAGCAGTTCTTC
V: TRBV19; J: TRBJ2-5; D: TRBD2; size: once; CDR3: CASRLGRGLQETQYF; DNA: TGTGCCAGTCGGCTAGGGAGGGGCCTGCAAGAGACCCAGTACTTC
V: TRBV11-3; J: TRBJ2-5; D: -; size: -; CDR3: CASSCPDIQETQYF; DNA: TGTGCCAGCAGCTGCCCGGACATCCAAGAGACCCAGTACTTC
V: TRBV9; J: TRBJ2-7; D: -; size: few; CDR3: CASSVGGVSYEQYF; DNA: TGTGCCAGCAGCGTCGGAGGGGTCTCCTACGAGCAGTACTTC